The 4 T cell receptor beta chains below all came from one sample that was sequenced in a study of T cell repertoires in cytomegalovirus infection. TCRdb reanalysed the reads using MiXCR and keeps one entry per CDR3 protein. The sample lists 200,000 or so distinct CDR3 sequences, over 25% occurring once. Specimen: PBMCs. The receptors come from a human donor in good health (CMV status not recorded). Some clones in this sample may be carry-over from other donors' samples.

The rearrangement joins TRBV6-8 to TRBJ2-7; D may be TRBD1 (6 bases). V was pared by 5 bases and J by 3 bases, with 17 bases between. Germline V gene lookup returns CDR1 MNHGY and CDR2 SAAAGT. The CDR3 is 15 amino acids. CDR3: CASSAWDNGIYEQYF. The CDR3 nucleotides are TGTGCCAGCAGTGCCTGGGACAACGGGATCTACGAGCAGTACTTC.

This chain uses TRBV20-1 with TRBJ2-5, with a weak D call TRBD1 (6 bases). Trimming shortened V by 6 bases and J by 5 bases, and 19 bases separated the two germline ends. CDR1 and CDR2 (germline): DFQATT, SNEGSKA (reference sequence). The CDR3 is 14 amino acids. CDR3 nucleotides: TGCAGTGCCCTGGGGACACCTCTTGGGGAGACCCAGTACTTC. Translation gives CSALGTPLGETQYF.

This clonotype was counted a few times. The J gene is TRBJ1-2, the V gene TRBV29-1; D perhaps matches TRBD1 (6 bases). From germline, CDR1 is SQVTM and CDR2 ANQGSEA. V gave up 6 bases and J gave up 4 bases, with 18 bases separating them. This CDR3 contains 14 residues. The CDR3 nucleotides are TGCAGCGTCCCCGGGGGCAGCTACTTCTATGGCTACACCTTC. It is translated as CSVPGGSYFYGYTF.

Only one count was recorded for this clonotype. The chain carries TRBV29-1 and TRBJ1-1; unclear D gene. Germline V lookup: CDR1 SQVTM, CDR2 ANQGSEA. This CDR3 spans 13 amino acids. With 0 bases removed from V and 4 bases from J, the gap between germline ends came to 9 bases. The CDR3 nucleotides read TGCAGCGTTGAAGACCAGCGCCGCACTGAAGCTTTCTTT. It codes for CSVEDQRRTEAFF.